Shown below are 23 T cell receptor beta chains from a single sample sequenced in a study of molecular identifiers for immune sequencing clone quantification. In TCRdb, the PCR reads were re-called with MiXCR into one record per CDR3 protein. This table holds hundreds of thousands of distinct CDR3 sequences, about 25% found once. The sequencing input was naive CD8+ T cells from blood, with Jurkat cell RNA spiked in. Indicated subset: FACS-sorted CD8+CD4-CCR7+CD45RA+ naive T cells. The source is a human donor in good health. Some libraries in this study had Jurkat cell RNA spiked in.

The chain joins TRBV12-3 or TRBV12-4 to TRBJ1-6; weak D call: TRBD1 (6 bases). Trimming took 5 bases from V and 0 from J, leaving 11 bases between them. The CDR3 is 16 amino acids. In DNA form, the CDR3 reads TGTGCCAGCAGTCCCAGGGGAAGCTCCTATAATTCACCCCTCCACTTT. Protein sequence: CASSPRGSSYNSPLHF.

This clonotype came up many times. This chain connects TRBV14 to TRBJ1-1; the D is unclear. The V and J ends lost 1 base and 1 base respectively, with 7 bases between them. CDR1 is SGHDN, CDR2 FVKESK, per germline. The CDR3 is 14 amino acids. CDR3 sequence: CASSQVGENTEAFF. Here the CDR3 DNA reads TGTGCCAGCAGCCAAGTCGGGGAGAACACTGAAGCTTTCTTT.

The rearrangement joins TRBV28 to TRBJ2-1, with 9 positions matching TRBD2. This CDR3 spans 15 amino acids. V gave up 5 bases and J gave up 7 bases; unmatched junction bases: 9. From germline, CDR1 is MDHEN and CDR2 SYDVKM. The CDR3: CASSPLAGAWNEQFF. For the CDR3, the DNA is TGTGCCAGCAGTCCGTTAGCGGGAGCGTGGAATGAGCAGTTCTTC. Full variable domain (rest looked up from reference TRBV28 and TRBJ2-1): DVKVTQSSRYLVKRTGEKVFLECVQDMDHENMFWYRQDPGLGLRLIYFSYDVKMKEKGDIPEGYSVSREKKERFSLILESASTNQTSMYLCASSPLAGAWNEQFFGPGTRLTVL.

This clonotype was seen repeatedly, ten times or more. The CDR3 loop is CASSQDPGANVLTF. The DNA of the CDR3 is TGCGCCAGCAGCCAAGATCCTGGGGCCAACGTCCTGACTTTC. The chain recombines TRBV4-1 with TRBJ2-6; the D is unclear. V lost 0 bases, J lost 2 bases, and 2 bases lay in between. The CDR3 spans 14 residues. CDR1 MGHRA and CDR2 YSYEKL come from the germline V gene.

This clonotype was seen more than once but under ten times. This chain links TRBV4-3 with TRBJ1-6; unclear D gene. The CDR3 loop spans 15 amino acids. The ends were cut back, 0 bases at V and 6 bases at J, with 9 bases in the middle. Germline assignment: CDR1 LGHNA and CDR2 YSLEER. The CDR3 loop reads CASSQDGFPNSPLHF. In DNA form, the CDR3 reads TGCGCCAGCAGCCAAGATGGTTTTCCTAATTCACCCCTCCACTTT.

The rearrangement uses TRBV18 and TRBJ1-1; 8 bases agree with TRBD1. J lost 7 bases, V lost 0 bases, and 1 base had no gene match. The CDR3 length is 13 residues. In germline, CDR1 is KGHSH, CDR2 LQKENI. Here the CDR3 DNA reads TGTGCCAGCTCACCACCCGGGACAGGTGAAGCTTTCTTT. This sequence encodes CASSPPGTGEAFF.

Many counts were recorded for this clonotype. Written as DNA, the CDR3 is TGTGCCAGCAGCCCCGTGGGGCCCTACGAGCAGTACTTC. Residues: CASSPVGPYEQYF. The V call is TRBV28, the J call TRBJ2-7, with TRBD1 as a possible D gene (5 bases). Germline values: CDR1 MDHEN, CDR2 SYDVKM. This CDR3 is 13 amino acids long. Between the trimmed V and J ends, which lost 6 bases and 2 bases, there was a span of 11 bases. Looking up the rest from reference TRBV28 and TRBJ2-7 gives the full variable domain: DVKVTQSSRYLVKRTGEKVFLECVQDMDHENMFWYRQDPGLGLRLIYFSYDVKMKEKGDIPEGYSVSREKKERFSLILESASTNQTSMYLCASSPVGPYEQYFGPGTRLTVT.

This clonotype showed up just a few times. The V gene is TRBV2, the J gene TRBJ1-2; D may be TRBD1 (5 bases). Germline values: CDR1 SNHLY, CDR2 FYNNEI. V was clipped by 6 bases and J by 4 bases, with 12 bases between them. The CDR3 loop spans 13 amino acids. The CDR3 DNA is TGTGCCAGCAGGCCGACAGAACCCTATGGCTACACCTTC. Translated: CASRPTEPYGYTF.

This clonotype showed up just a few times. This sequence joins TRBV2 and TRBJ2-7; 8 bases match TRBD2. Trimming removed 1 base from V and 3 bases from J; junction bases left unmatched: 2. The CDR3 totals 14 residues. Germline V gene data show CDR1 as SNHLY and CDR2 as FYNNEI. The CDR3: CASSEGSGIYEQYF. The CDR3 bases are TGTGCCAGCAGTGAAGGTAGCGGGATCTACGAGCAGTACTTC.

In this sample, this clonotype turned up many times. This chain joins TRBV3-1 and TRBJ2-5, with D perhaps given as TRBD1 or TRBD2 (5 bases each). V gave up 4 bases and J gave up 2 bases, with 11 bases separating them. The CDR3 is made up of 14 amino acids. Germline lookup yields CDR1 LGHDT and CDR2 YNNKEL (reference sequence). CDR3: CASSPVWGQETQYF. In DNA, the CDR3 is TGTGCCAGCAGCCCCGTCTGGGGGCAAGAGACCCAGTACTTC.

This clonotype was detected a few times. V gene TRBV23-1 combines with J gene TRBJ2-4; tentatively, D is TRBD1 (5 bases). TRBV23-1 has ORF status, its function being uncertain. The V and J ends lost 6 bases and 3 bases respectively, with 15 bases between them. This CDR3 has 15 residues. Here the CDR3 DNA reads TGCGCCAGCAGCCCCCCGGGCAGGGTCAAAAACATTCAGTACTTC. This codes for CASSPPGRVKNIQYF.

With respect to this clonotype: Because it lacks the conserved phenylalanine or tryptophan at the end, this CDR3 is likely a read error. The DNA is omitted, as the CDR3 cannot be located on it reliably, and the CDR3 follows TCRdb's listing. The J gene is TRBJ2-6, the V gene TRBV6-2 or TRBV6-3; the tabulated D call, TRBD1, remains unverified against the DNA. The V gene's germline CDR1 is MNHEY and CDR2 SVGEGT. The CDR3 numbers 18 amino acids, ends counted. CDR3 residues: CASSETGVTTSGANVLPS.

CDR3 in DNA: TGTGCCAGCAGTTGTGACGGAGCCTACGAGCAGTACTTC. Translation gives CASSCDGAYEQYF. The rearrangement links TRBV7-6 to TRBJ2-7, with unresolved D. V lost 6 bases and J 2 bases, leaving 11 bases between the germline ends. The V gene's germline CDR1 is SGHVS and CDR2 FNYEAQ. CDR3 length: 13 residues.

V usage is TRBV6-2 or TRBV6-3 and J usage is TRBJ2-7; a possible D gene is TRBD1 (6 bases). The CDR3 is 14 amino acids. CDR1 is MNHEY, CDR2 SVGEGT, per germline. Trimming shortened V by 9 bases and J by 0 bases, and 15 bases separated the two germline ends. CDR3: CASSYRENSYEQYF. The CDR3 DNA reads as TGTGCCAGTTCATACAGGGAAAACTCCTACGAGCAGTACTTC.

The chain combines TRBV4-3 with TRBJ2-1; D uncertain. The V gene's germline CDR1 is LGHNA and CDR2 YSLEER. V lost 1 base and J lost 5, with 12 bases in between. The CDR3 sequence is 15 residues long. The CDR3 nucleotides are TGCGCCAGCAGCCAAGTACAGCGACCGGACAATGAGCAGTTCTTC. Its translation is CASSQVQRPDNEQFF.

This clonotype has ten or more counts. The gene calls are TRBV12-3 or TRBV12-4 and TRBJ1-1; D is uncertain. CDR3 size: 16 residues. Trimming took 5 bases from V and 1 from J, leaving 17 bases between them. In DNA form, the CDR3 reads TGTGCCAGCAGTGTCGGGCCCCAGGACGAGAACACTGAAGCTTTCTTT. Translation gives CASSVGPQDENTEAFF.

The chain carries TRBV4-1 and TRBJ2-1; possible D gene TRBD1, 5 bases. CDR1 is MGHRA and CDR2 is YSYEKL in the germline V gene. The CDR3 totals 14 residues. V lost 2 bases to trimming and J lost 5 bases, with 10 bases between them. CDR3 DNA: TGCGCCAGCAGCCAAAAACAGGCCCACAATGAGCAGTTCTTC. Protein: CASSQKQAHNEQFF.

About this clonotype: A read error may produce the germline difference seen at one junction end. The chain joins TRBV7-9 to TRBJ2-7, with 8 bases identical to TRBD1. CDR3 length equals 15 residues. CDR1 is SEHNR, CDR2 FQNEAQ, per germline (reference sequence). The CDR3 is CASSSIPGQDYEKYF. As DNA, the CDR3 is TGTGCCAGCAGCAGTATACCGGGACAGGATTACGAGAAGTACTTC.

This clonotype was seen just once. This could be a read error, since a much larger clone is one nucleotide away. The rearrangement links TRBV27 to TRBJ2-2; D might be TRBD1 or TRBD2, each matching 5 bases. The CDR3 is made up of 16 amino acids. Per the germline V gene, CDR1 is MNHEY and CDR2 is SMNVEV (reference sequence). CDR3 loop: CASSFATAMDTGELLF. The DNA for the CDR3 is TGTGCCAGCAGTTTCGCGACGGCGATGGACACCGGGGAGCTGCTTTTT.

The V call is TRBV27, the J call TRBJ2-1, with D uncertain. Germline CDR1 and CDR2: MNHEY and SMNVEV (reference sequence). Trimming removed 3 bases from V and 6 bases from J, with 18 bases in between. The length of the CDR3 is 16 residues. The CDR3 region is CASSFIVSTLGNEQFF. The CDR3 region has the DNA TGTGCCAGCAGTTTTATCGTCAGTACCCTGGGCAATGAGCAGTTCTTC.

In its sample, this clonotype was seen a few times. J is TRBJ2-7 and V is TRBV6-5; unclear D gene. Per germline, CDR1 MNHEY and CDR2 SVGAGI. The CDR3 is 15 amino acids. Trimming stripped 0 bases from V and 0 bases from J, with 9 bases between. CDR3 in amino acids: CASSYSLGSSYEQYF. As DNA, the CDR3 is TGTGCCAGCAGTTACTCGTTGGGAAGCTCCTACGAGCAGTACTTC.

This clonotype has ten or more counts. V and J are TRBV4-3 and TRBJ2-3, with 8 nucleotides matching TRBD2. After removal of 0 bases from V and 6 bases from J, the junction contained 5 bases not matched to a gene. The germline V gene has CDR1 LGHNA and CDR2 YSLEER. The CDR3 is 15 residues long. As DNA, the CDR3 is TGCGCCAGCAGCCAAGACGCGGGAGGTTCGGATACGCAGTATTTT. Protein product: CASSQDAGGSDTQYF.

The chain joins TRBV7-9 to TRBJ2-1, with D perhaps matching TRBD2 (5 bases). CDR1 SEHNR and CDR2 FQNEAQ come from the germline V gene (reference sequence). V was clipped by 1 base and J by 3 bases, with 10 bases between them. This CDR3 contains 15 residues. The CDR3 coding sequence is TGTGCCAGCAGCTTAGGTCTGACTAACTACAATGAGCAGTTCTTC. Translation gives CASSLGLTNYNEQFF.